This T cell receptor beta chain was captured in a study of vaccination and CD4 T cells after COVID-19. Background on the study: Median time from COVID diagnosis to post-COVID sampling was 101 days (35 to 161). The cells in question were stimulated using overlapping spike peptides derived from SARS-CoV-2, HCoV-NL63, HCoV-OC43 and HCoV-229E. Culture controls were given either a CEFX pool, an HIV-1 Nef pool, or no peptide.

Time point given: late sampling 161 to 241 days after vaccination in a few convalescent patients. Treatment denoted: roughly 10-day PBMC culture with coronavirus spike peptide pools or control peptides (ViraFEST assay). With regard to this clonotype: Its antigen is not known.

The CDR3 runs 15 residues. Trimming removed 6 bases from V and 4 bases from J; junction bases left unmatched: 8. CDR1 MNHEY and CDR2 SMNVEV come from the germline V gene (reference sequence). Cultured CD4+ T cell DNA underwent sequencing with the Oncomine TCR Beta short-read assay. Via MiXCR, TCRdb re-called the PCR reads, giving one row per CDR3 protein. The table records about 23,000 distinct CDR3 sequences, 30% to 45% of them present only once. Sequencing was performed on CD4+ T cells from blood, cultured in vitro, taken about 7 months after SARS-CoV-2 vaccination. The V call is TRBV27, the J call TRBJ2-2; 7 positions match TRBD1. The source is a human donor who had recovered from COVID-19. Here the CDR3 DNA reads TGTGCCAGCAGCCTGACAGGGCGGGTCACCGGGGAGCTGTTTTTT. Translation gives CASSLTGRVTGELFF.